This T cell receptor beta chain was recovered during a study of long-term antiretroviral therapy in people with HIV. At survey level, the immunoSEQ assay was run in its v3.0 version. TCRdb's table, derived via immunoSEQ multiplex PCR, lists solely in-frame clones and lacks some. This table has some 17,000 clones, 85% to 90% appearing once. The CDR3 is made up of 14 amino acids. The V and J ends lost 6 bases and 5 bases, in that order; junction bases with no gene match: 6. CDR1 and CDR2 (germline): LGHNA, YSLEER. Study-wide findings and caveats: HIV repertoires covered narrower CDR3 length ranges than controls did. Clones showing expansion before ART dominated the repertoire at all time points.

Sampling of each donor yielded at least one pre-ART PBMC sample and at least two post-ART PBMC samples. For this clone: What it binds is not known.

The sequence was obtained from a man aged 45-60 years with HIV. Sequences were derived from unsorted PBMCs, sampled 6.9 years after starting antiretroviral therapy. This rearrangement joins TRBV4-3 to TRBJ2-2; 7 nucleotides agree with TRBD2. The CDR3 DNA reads TGCGCCAGCAGAGGGCTAGCGGATACCGGGGAGCTGTTTTTT. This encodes CASRGLADTGELFF.